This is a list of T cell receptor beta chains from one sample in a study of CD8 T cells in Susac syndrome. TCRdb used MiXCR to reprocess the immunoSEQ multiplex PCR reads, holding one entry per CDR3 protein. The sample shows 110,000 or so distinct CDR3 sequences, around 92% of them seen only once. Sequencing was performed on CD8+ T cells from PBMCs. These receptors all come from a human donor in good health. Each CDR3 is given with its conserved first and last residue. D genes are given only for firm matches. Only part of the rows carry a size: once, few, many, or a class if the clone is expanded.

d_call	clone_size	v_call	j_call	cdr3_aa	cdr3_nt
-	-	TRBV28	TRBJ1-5	CASTSAGKLNQPQHF	TGTGCCAGCACCTCGGCGGGGAAACTAAATCAGCCCCAGCATTTT
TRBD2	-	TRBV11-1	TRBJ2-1	CASSFYLAGGENEQFF	TGTGCCAGCAGCTTTTACCTAGCGGGGGGGGAGAATGAGCAGTTCTTC
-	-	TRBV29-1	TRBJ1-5	CSVEVDGRNQPQHF	TGCAGCGTTGAAGTCGACGGGAGAAATCAGCCCCAGCATTTT
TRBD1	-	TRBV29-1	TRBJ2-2	CSARQGATTGELFF	TGCAGCGCTAGACAGGGGGCTACCACCGGGGAGCTGTTTTTT
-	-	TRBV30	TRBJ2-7	CACIQAGHSYEQYF	TGTGCCTGCATCCAGGCTGGACACTCCTACGAGCAGTACTTC
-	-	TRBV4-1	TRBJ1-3	CASSQARGNGNTIYF	TGCGCCAGCAGCCAAGCGAGGGGAAATGGAAACACCATATATTTT
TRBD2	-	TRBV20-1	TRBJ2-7	CSAETTSGIHLEQYF	TGCAGTGCTGAGACTACTAGCGGGATCCACCTCGAGCAGTACTTC
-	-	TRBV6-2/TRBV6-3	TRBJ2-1	CASSFTPNNEQFF	TGTGCCAGCAGTTTCACCCCCAACAATGAGCAGTTCTTC
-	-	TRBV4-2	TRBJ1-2	CASSQVLPGTGYTF	TGTGCCAGCAGCCAAGTACTGCCCGGGACTGGCTACACCTTC
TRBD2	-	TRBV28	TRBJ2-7	CASSLSASGTPYEQYF	TGTGCCAGCAGTTTATCTGCTAGCGGGACCCCCTACGAGCAGTACTTC
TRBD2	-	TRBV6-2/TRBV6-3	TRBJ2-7	CASSPGSSGRYYEQYF	TGTGCCAGCAGTCCGGGATCTAGCGGGAGATACTACGAGCAGTACTTC
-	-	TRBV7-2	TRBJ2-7	CASSLGGPIYEQYF	TGTGCCAGCAGCTTAGGGGGACCGATCTACGAGCAGTACTTC
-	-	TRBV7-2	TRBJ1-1	CASSLARNEAFF	TGTGCCAGCAGCTTAGCGAGAAATGAAGCTTTCTTT
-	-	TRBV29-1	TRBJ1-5	CSVETENQPQHF	TGCAGCGTTGAGACAGAGAATCAGCCCCAGCATTTT
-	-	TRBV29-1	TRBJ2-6	CSVDIGPSGANVLTF	TGCAGCGTTGATATAGGGCCCTCTGGGGCCAACGTCCTGACTTTC
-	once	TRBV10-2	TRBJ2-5	CASRRGVARQETQYF	TGCGCCAGCAGGCGAGGAGTAGCGAGACAAGAGACCCAGTACTTC
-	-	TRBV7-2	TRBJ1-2	CASSFPGVAIYGYTF	TGTGCCAGCAGCTTCCCGGGGGTAGCAATCTATGGCTACACCTTC
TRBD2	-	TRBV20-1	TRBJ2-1	CSARDLTSGRMWEQFF	TGCAGTGCTAGGGACCTAACTAGCGGGAGAATGTGGGAGCAGTTCTTC
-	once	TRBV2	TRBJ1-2	CASSEARGTQIHGYTF	TGTGCCAGCAGTGAAGCGCGTGGGACACAAATTCATGGCTACACCTTC
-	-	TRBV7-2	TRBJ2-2	CASSSLFLTGELFF	TGTGCCAGCAGCTCCCTTTTTCTCACCGGGGAGCTGTTTTTT
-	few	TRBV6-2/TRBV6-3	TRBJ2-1	CASSYSIQGGYNEQFF	TGTGCCAGCAGTTACTCGATCCAGGGAGGATACAATGAGCAGTTCTTC
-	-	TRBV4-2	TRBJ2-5	CASSQEEGGKETQYF	TGTGCCAGCAGCCAAGAGGAGGGGGGAAAAGAGACCCAGTACTTC
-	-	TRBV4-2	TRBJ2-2	CASSQVTGELFF	TGTGCCAGCAGCCAAGTGACCGGGGAGCTGTTTTTT
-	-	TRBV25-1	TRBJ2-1	CASSGNTGTEGVGFF	TGTGCCAGCAGTGGGAATACAGGGACTGAGGGCGTGGGGTTCTTC
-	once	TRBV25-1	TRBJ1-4	CASSDRAWEKLFF	TGTGCCAGCAGTGACCGGGCGTGGGAAAAACTGTTTTTT
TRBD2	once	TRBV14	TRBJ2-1	CASSQPGTSADEQFF	TGTGCCAGCAGCCAGCCCGGGACTAGCGCCGATGAGCAGTTCTTC
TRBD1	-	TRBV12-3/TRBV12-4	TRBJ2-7	CASSLGQGWSYEQYF	TGTGCCAGCAGTTTAGGACAGGGGTGGTCTTACGAGCAGTACTTC
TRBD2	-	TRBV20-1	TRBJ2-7	CSARVSGSTYEQYF	TGCAGTGCTAGAGTTAGCGGGAGTACCTACGAGCAGTACTTC
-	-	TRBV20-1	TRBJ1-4	CSATRSATNEKLFF	TGCAGTGCTACTAGAAGTGCAACTAATGAAAAACTGTTTTTT
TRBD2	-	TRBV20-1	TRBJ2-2	CSARDLAGAGDGELFF	TGCAGTGCTAGAGATCTAGCGGGTGCAGGGGACGGGGAGCTGTTTTTT
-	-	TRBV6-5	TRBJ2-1	CASSYRANEQFF	TGTGCCAGCAGTTACAGGGCAAATGAGCAGTTCTTC
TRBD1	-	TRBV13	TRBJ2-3	CASSSRPNPGQGEGRKDTQYF	TGTGCCAGCAGCTCACGACCTAATCCGGGACAGGGGGAAGGCCGGAAAGATACGCAGTATTTT
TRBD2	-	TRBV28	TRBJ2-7	CASSRAGGSYEQYF	TGTGCCAGCAGTAGGGCGGGGGGCTCCTACGAGCAGTACTTC
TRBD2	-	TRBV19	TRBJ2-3	CASSIEAGGRDTQYF	TGTGCCAGTAGTATCGAAGCGGGGGGCCGAGATACGCAGTATTTT
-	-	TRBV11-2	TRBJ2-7	CASSFVTSSTYEQYF	TGTGCCAGCAGCTTTGTCACTAGCTCTACCTACGAGCAGTACTTC
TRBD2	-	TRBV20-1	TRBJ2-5	CSARALSSGSTETQYF	TGCAGTGCTAGAGCCCTGTCTAGCGGGAGCACAGAGACCCAGTACTTC
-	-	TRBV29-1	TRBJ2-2	CSVEFQTGELFF	TGCAGCGTTGAGTTTCAAACCGGGGAGCTGTTTTTT
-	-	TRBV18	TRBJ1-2	CASSPGVYGYTF	TGTGCCAGCTCACCGGGAGTCTATGGCTACACCTTC
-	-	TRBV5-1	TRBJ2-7	CASREASPTSYEQYF	TGCGCCAGCAGGGAGGCTAGCCCTACCTCCTACGAGCAGTACTTC
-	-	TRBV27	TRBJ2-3	CATGHQGTDTQYF	TGTGCCACCGGCCATCAGGGGACAGATACGCAGTATTTT
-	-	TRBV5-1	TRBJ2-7	CASSFMDSYEQYF	TGCGCCAGCAGCTTCATGGATAGCTACGAGCAGTACTTC
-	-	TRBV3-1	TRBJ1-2	CASSQDEGMYYGYTF	TGTGCCAGCAGCCAAGATGAAGGGATGTATTACGGCTACACCTTC